Detailed here is one TCR beta chain. The antigen remains unidentified. These data come from a study of monozygotic twins with inflammatory bowel disease. Overall study findings and caveats: Repertoire similarity was not found to differ between concordant and discordant twins, possibly from limited power.

Germline assignment: CDR1 DFQATT and CDR2 SNEGSKA (reference sequence). This CDR3 spans 17 amino acids. From the 5' RACE reads, TCRdb lists one entry per CDR3 protein and no DNA. This sample's table has 300,000 to 350,000 distinct CDR3 sequences. The chain employs TRBV20-1 and TRBJ2-5; as DNA is missing, the TRBD2 call by TCRdb cannot be tested. Sequencing was done on a sample of blood. The TCR comes from a human donor with ulcerative colitis or Crohn's disease, or a healthy co-twin of an affected twin (not recorded which). The CDR3 is CSASGQLAGAYQETQYF.